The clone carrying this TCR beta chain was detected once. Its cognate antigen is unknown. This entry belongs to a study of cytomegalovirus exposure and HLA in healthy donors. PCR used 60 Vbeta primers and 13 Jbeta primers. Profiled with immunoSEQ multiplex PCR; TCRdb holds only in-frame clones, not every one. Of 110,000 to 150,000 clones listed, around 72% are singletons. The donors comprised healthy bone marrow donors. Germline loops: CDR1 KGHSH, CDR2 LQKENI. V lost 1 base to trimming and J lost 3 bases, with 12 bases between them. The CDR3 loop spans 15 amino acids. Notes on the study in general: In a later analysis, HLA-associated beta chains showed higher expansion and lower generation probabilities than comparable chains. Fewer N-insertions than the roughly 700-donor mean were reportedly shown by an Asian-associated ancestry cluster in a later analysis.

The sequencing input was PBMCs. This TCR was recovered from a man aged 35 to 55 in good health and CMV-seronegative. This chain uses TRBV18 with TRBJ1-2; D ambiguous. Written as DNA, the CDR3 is TGTGCCAGCTCACCACGGTCAGAAGAGGACTATGGCTACACCTTC. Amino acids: CASSPRSEEDYGYTF.